The clone carrying this T cell receptor (beta chain) showed up just a few times. CDR1 is KGHSH, CDR2 LQKENI, per germline. J was trimmed by 7 bases and V by 6 bases; bases with no gene match: 10. This CDR3 is 14 amino acids long. The source of the sample is a study of cytomegalovirus exposure and HLA in healthy donors. It was with 60 Vbeta and 13 Jbeta primers that the PCR ran. The method was immunoSEQ multiplex PCR; TCRdb's version includes in-frame clones alone and lacks a portion of them. The table records about 64,000 clones, roughly 65% of them present only once. The gene calls are TRBV18 and TRBJ2-7; TRBD2 agrees at 9 bases. Material for sequencing was PBMCs. This clonotype originated in a male donor in good health and CMV-seropositive. This CDR3 reads CASSPPAGGDEQYF. The CDR3 DNA reads as TGTGCCAGCTCCCCCCCAGCGGGAGGTGATGAGCAGTACTTC.